The next 9 T cell receptor beta chains were all read from a single sample in a study of cytomegalovirus exposure and HLA in healthy donors. Amplification used 60 Vbeta primers and 13 Jbeta primers. Here immunoSEQ multiplex PCR was the method, and the copy in TCRdb shows in-frame clones only, minus some. The sample holds around 39,000 clones, 60% to 80% seen once. Sequenced input: PBMCs. These receptor sequences come from a man aged 25-45 years in good health and CMV-seronegative.

This clone was observed once. The chain joins TRBV6-1 to TRBJ2-7; 10 nucleotides line up with TRBD2. The ends lost 3 bases at V and 0 bases at J; junction bases unmatched: 8. The CDR3 has 17 amino acids. From germline, CDR1 is MNHNS and CDR2 SASEGT. DNA for the CDR3: TGTGCCAGCAGTGACGAACAAAGCGGGAGGGCCTCCTACGAGCAGTACTTC. The encoded protein is CASSDEQSGRASYEQYF.

The rearrangement links TRBV30 to TRBJ2-3, with 9 positions matching TRBD2. V was pared by 2 bases and J by 4 bases, with 7 bases of the junction left unmatched. Germline loops: CDR1 GTSNPN, CDR2 SVGIG (reference sequence). The CDR3 totals 15 residues. This CDR3 reads CAWSSLRGGSDTQYF. Here the CDR3 DNA reads TGTGCCTGGAGTAGTTTGCGGGGGGGGTCAGATACGCAGTATTTT.

This clone was counted only a few times. The chain carries TRBV19 and TRBJ2-1; the match to TRBD1 covers 10 bases. With 0 bases clipped from V and 8 bases from J, the junction kept 7 bases outside the gene matches. Germline V lookup: CDR1 LNHDA, CDR2 SQIVND (reference sequence). This CDR3 has 16 residues. CDR3: CASSIDPPGTGDEQFF. CDR3 nucleotides: TGTGCCAGTAGTATAGATCCTCCCGGGACAGGGGATGAGCAGTTCTTC.

The J gene is TRBJ2-4, the V gene TRBV27; D call uncertain. This CDR3 has 13 amino acids. The ends were cut back, 2 bases at V and 6 bases at J, with 8 bases in the middle. The V gene's germline CDR1 is MNHEY and CDR2 SMNVEV (reference sequence). The CDR3 sequence: CASSLGPLNIQYF. The CDR3 coding sequence is TGTGCCAGCAGTTTAGGGCCCCTAAACATTCAGTACTTC.

This clone turned up a few times. The chain joins TRBV15 to TRBJ1-5; a possible D gene is TRBD1 (5 bases). Germline assignment: CDR1 LNHNV and CDR2 YYDKDF (reference sequence). Trimming took 5 bases from V and 0 from J, leaving 8 bases between them. The CDR3 runs to 14 residues. CDR3 nucleotide sequence: TGTGCCACCAGCCCCGACAGTAGCAATCAGCCCCAGCATTTT. It codes for CATSPDSSNQPQHF.

J is TRBJ2-6 and V is TRBV19, with TRBD2 identical over 8 bases. Losses at the gene ends were 7 bases for V and 0 bases for J; bases not matched to a gene: 5. The CDR3 is 16 amino acids. CDR1 and CDR2 from the germline V gene are LNHDA and SQIVND (reference sequence). CDR3 residues: CASTGGAYSGANVLTF. The CDR3, as DNA: TGTGCCAGTACCGGGGGGGCTTACTCTGGGGCCAACGTCCTGACTTTC.

The sample holds a few counts of this clone. The gene calls are TRBV6-6 and TRBJ2-1; no reliable D call. V lost 8 bases and J lost 5, with 7 bases in between. CDR1 and CDR2 from the germline V gene are MNHNY and SVGAGI (reference sequence). The CDR3 is made up of 11 amino acids. The CDR3 here is CASARNNEQFF. The CDR3 bases are TGTGCCAGCGCCAGGAACAATGAGCAGTTCTTC.

The chain carries TRBV7-2 and TRBJ2-1, with TRBD2 matching over 14 bases. CDR1 and CDR2 from the germline V gene are SGHTA and FQGNSA. Trimming at V came to 5 bases and at J to 8 bases, leaving 5 bases not matched to a gene. The CDR3 covers 15 residues. DNA of the CDR3: TGTGCCAGCAGCATAAGGGGACTAGCGGGAGATGAGCAGTTCTTC. It codes for CASSIRGLAGDEQFF. Together with reference TRBV7-2 and TRBJ2-1, the CDR3 gives the full variable domain: GAGVSQSPSNKVTEKGKDVELRCDPISGHTALYWYRQSLGQGLEFLIYFQGNSAPDKSGLPSDRFSAERTGGSVSTLTIQRTQQEDSAVYLCASSIRGLAGDEQFFGPGTRLTVL.

The rearrangement uses TRBV7-8 and TRBJ2-5; 9 nucleotides align to TRBD2. CDR1 is SGHVS and CDR2 is FQNEAQ in the germline V gene. Trimming at V came to 1 base and at J to 1 base, leaving 4 bases not matched to a gene. This CDR3 spans 16 amino acids. CDR3 DNA: TGTGCCAGCAGCTTAGGTCTTAGCGGGAGCCAAGAGACCCAGTACTTC. Translation: CASSLGLSGSQETQYF.